The 17 T cell receptor beta chains in this list originate from one sample, sequenced in a study of cytomegalovirus exposure and HLA in healthy donors. Sequenced by immunoSEQ multiplex PCR; TCRdb stores in-frame clones only, minus some. The sample lists under 200,000 clones; 86% were seen once. The specimen was PBMCs. The receptors stem from a woman between 18 and 30 years old in good health and CMV-seronegative.

This chain uses TRBV29-1 with TRBJ2-1, with TRBD2 identical over 13 bases. The germline gives CDR1 SQVTM, CDR2 ANQGSEA. Trimming removed 4 bases from V and 2 bases from J; junction bases left unmatched: 5. The CDR3 spans 16 residues. The CDR3 nucleotides are TGCAGCGTTGCACTAGCGGGAGGGGCGACCTACAATGAGCAGTTCTTC. Its protein product is CSVALAGGATYNEQFF.

This sequence joins TRBV7-8 and TRBJ2-1, with 16 bases aligning to TRBD2. The CDR3 is 17 residues long. With 4 bases clipped from V and 8 bases from J, the junction kept 8 bases outside the gene matches. Germline V lookup: CDR1 SGHVS, CDR2 FQNEAQ. The CDR3 DNA is TGTGCCAGCAGCTCGGGGACTAGCGGGAGGGCCGGGTATGAGCAGTTCTTC. This gives the protein CASSSGTSGRAGYEQFF.

The chain combines TRBV7-2 with TRBJ2-3, with D possibly matching TRBD2 (5 bases). Germline lookup yields CDR1 SGHTA and CDR2 FQGNSA. This CDR3 region has 14 residues. V was shortened by 5 bases and J by 5 bases, with 14 bases between the two germline ends. CDR3 bases: TGTGCCAGCAGCCTAAACGGACTTCTAGATACGCAGTATTTT. This encodes CASSLNGLLDTQYF.

The chain links TRBV29-1 to TRBJ2-2; tentatively, D is TRBD1 (6 bases). The CDR3 runs to 12 residues. Trimming removed 7 bases at V and 3 bases at J, with 9 bases between. CDR1 and CDR2 from the germline V gene are SQVTM and ANQGSEA. The CDR3 sequence: CSGGQHTGELFF. CDR3 bases: TGCAGCGGCGGACAGCACACCGGGGAGCTGTTTTTT.

This chain connects TRBV5-1 to TRBJ1-2, with 7 bases fitting TRBD1. The V gene's germline CDR1 is SGHRS and CDR2 YFSETQ. The CDR3 length is 17 residues. V shed 4 bases and J 2 bases; nucleotides not matched to a gene: 14. The CDR3 here is CASSLLSTGRRNYGYTF. DNA for the CDR3: TGCGCCAGCAGCCTACTGTCGACAGGGAGGAGGAACTATGGCTACACCTTC.

The chain has TRBV11-2 and TRBJ2-7, with D possibly being TRBD2 (5 bases). Deletions cut 3 bases from V and 4 bases from J, with 10 bases between. Germline CDR1 SGHAT, CDR2 FQNNGV. The CDR3 spans 13 residues. This chain's CDR3 is CASSLGPGYEQYF. The CDR3 DNA follows: TGTGCCAGCAGCTTGGGTCCGGGGTACGAGCAGTACTTC.

The rearrangement uses TRBV7-6 and TRBJ2-7; 7 bases align to TRBD1. The J segment lost 6 bases and the V segment lost 1 base, leaving 12 bases of the junction unmatched. CDR1 and CDR2 from the germline V gene are SGHVS and FNYEAQ. There are 16 residues in the CDR3. CDR3 coding DNA: TGTGCCAGCAGCTTAGAGGTCGGGACAGCTAATTCCGAGCAGTACTTC. It encodes CASSLEVGTANSEQYF.

This chain links TRBV2 with TRBJ1-4; D gene uncertain. Germline CDR1 reads SNHLY; CDR2 reads FYNNEI. V dropped 2 bases and J dropped 8 bases, with 12 bases sitting between them. The CDR3 covers 14 residues. CDR3 in amino acids: CASSENSPLEKLFF. CDR3 in DNA: TGTGCCAGCAGTGAAAACAGCCCCCTGGAAAAACTGTTTTTT.

The V call is TRBV27, the J call TRBJ1-2; D possibly corresponds to TRBD1 (5 bases). This CDR3 contains 11 residues. Germline V gene sequence: CDR1 MNHEY, CDR2 SMNVEV (reference sequence). The V end lost 6 bases, the J end lost 5 bases, and 7 bases lay between the germline ends. CDR3 sequence: CASRSGYGYTF. The DNA of the CDR3 is TGTGCCAGCAGGTCAGGGTATGGCTACACCTTC.

CDR3 region: CASSFLTGSPTGELFF. Written as DNA, the CDR3 is TGCGCCAGCAGCTTCCTCACAGGGAGCCCTACCGGGGAGCTGTTTTTT. The chain links TRBV5-1 to TRBJ2-2, with D possibly matching TRBD1 (6 bases). This CDR3 comprises 16 residues. Trimming took off 2 bases at V and 5 bases at J, with 16 bases between the two ends. CDR1 and CDR2 (germline): SGHRS, YFSETQ.

This rearrangement joins TRBV5-1 to TRBJ1-5; possibly TRBD1 for D (6 bases). Germline V lookup: CDR1 SGHRS, CDR2 YFSETQ. The CDR3 is made up of 14 amino acids. Trimming stripped 4 bases from V and 4 bases from J, with 12 bases between. CDR3 residues: CASSPTGKNQPQHF. The DNA of the CDR3 is TGCGCCAGCAGCCCTACAGGGAAGAATCAGCCCCAGCATTTT.

The chain's CDR3 is CASSVGSGEEPQHF. The CDR3 DNA follows: TGTGCCAGCAGCGTCGGGAGCGGGGAAGAGCCCCAGCATTTT. The chain combines TRBV9 with TRBJ1-5, with D uncertain. V lost 2 bases and J 8 bases, leaving 14 bases between the germline ends. Germline CDR1 and CDR2: SGDLS and YYNGEE. This CDR3 has 14 amino acids.

V and J are TRBV5-4 and TRBJ2-1; D is possibly TRBD2 (6 bases). Trimming pared 0 bases from V and 2 bases from J, leaving 9 bases between. The CDR3 is 15 residues long. Per the germline V gene, CDR1 is SGHNT and CDR2 is YYREEE (reference sequence). The CDR3 sequence: CASSLGRGTYNEQFF. CDR3 coding DNA: TGTGCCAGCAGCTTGGGGCGGGGAACCTACAATGAGCAGTTCTTC.

The rearrangement joins TRBV9 to TRBJ1-3; TRBD1 is a possible D gene (6 bases). The CDR3 runs 15 residues. The V gene's germline CDR1 is SGDLS and CDR2 YYNGEE. Trimming removed 2 bases from V and 3 bases from J, with 12 bases in between. This CDR3 reads CASSVSGAGGNTIYF. The CDR3 DNA reads TGTGCCAGCAGCGTTTCAGGGGCAGGTGGAAACACCATATATTTT.

The gene calls are TRBV2 and TRBJ1-2; 7 nucleotides match TRBD1. The trim removed 7 bases at V and 2 bases at J, leaving 4 bases unmatched. Per germline, CDR1 SNHLY and CDR2 FYNNEI. The CDR3 has 13 residues. CDR3 sequence: CASIPGQNYGYTF. CDR3 nucleotides: TGTGCCAGCATCCCGGGACAGAACTATGGCTACACCTTC.

This clone was found once. The chain combines TRBV4-3 with TRBJ1-1; no clear D gene. V gave up 2 bases and J gave up 2 bases, with 15 bases separating them. The CDR3 has 16 residues. Germline lookup yields CDR1 LGHNA and CDR2 YSLEER. The CDR3 DNA reads as TGCGCCAGCAGCCAATTCGGTGACGGAGGCAACACTGAAGCTTTCTTT. Translating gives CASSQFGDGGNTEAFF.

This clone was recorded only once. This sequence joins TRBV4-1 and TRBJ2-7, with TRBD2 matching over 13 bases. Looked up from germline, CDR1 is MGHRA and CDR2 is YSYEKL. The CDR3 covers 16 residues. After removal of 1 base from V and 10 bases from J, the junction contained 10 bases not matched to a gene. The CDR3 sequence is CASSQVPGLAGSLQYF. In nucleotides, the CDR3 is TGCGCCAGCAGCCAAGTGCCGGGACTAGCGGGAAGTCTACAGTACTTC.